The 9 T cell receptor beta chains reported below all come from one sample, sequenced in a study of early T cells in non-severe SARS-CoV-2 infection. TCRdb processed the 5' RACE reads anew with MiXCR; each CDR3 protein has one entry. The table includes roughly 55,000 distinct CDR3 sequences, about 6.2% detected once. The specimen was whole blood. These receptors were obtained from an adult who was a healthcare worker with PCR-confirmed SARS-CoV-2 infection or an uninfected control (not recorded which).

The chain recombines TRBV18 with TRBJ2-5; D call uncertain. Germline V CDR1 and CDR2: KGHSH, LQKENI. V lost 2 bases and J lost 4, with 2 bases in between. This CDR3 has 11 residues. The CDR3 reads CASSPGETQYF. The CDR3 DNA reads as TGTGCCAGCTCACCAGGAGAGACCCAGTACTTC.

The table lists this clonotype with a few counts. V is TRBV11-2 and J is TRBJ2-2; D unclear. The germline V gene encodes CDR1 SGHAT and CDR2 FQNNGV. The CDR3 totals 12 residues. V shed 5 bases and J shed 6 bases, with 7 bases lying between them. In DNA form, the CDR3 reads TGTGCCAGCAGCCCTGGTTCCGGGGAGCTGTTTTTT. Translation: CASSPGSGELFF.

Details on this clonotype: A read error may be the cause here, since a much bigger clone is one base away. The chain couples TRBV6-2 or TRBV6-3 to TRBJ1-1; unclear D gene. The CDR3 totals 15 residues. Per germline, CDR1 MNHEY and CDR2 SVGEGT. The CDR3 DNA reads TGTGCCAGCAGTCACTCGAGTTACCCGAACACTGAAGCTTTCTTT. Amino acids: CASSHSSYPNTEAFF.

This clonotype was seen more than once but under ten times. The chain combines TRBV11-3 with TRBJ2-3; D ambiguous. The CDR3 length is 14 residues. Germline loops: CDR1 SGHNT, CDR2 YENEEA. With 4 bases removed from V and 4 bases from J, the gap between germline ends came to 12 bases. Written as DNA, the CDR3 is TGTGCCAGCAGCTCATATGGGCTAGCAGATACGCAGTATTTT. Its translation is CASSSYGLADTQYF.

This clonotype appeared many times. J is TRBJ2-5 and V is TRBV20-1, with 7 positions matching TRBD1. The trim removed 6 bases at V and 1 base at J, leaving 11 bases unmatched. Germline CDR1 is DFQATT and CDR2 is SNEGSKA (reference sequence). The CDR3 spans 15 residues. The CDR3, as DNA: TGCAGTGCGCCGAAAGGGGGCAGCGTCCAAGAGACCCAGTACTTC. Its translation: CSAPKGGSVQETQYF.

This clonotype was seen many times. The chain carries TRBV4-3 and TRBJ1-2, with D perhaps TRBD1 (6 bases). The V gene's germline CDR1 is LGHNA and CDR2 YSLEER. This CDR3 contains 15 residues. V was shortened by 1 base and J by 1 base, with 10 bases between the two germline ends. The CDR3 DNA follows: TGCGCCAGCAGCCAAGGGACAGCCGTTAACTATGGCTACACCTTC. As protein: CASSQGTAVNYGYTF.

In this sample, this clonotype turned up many times. The chain employs TRBV12-3 or TRBV12-4 and TRBJ2-7; 10 nucleotides agree with TRBD1. Unmatched junction bases numbered 7, after V lost 2 bases and J lost 6 bases. The CDR3 runs 15 residues. CDR3 coding DNA: TGTGCCAGCAGTTTAAATCGACAGGGGGCGGTCGAGCAGTACTTC. It codes for CASSLNRQGAVEQYF.

This clonotype was counted only a few times. The rearrangement joins TRBV6-5 to TRBJ1-1, with D hard to call. V dropped 6 bases and J dropped 4 bases, with 9 bases sitting between them. Germline V gene sequence: CDR1 MNHEY, CDR2 SVGAGI. The CDR3 totals 12 residues. CDR3 nucleotides: TGTGCCAGCAGCTTTAAGGGCACTGAAGCTTTCTTT. Translated, it gives CASSFKGTEAFF.

This clonotype has at least ten counts. This chain uses TRBV12-5 with TRBJ2-2, with TRBD1 identical over 9 bases. This CDR3 has 19 amino acids. Germline trimming cut 6 bases from V and 0 bases from J; bases unmatched to any gene: 14. Per the germline V gene, CDR1 is LGHNT and CDR2 is FRNRAP. Written as DNA, the CDR3 is TGTGCTAGTGGCCAGGGACAGGGCCGTCCCGGACCGAACACCGGGGAGCTGTTTTTT. It codes for CASGQGQGRPGPNTGELFF.